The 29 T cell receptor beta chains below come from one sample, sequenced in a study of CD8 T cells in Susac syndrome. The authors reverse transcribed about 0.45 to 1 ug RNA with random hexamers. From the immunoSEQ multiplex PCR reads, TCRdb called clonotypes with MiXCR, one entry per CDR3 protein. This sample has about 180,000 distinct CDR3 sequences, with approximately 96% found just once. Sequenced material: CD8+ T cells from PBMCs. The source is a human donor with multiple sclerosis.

The CDR3 loop is CASSPSLALNEQFF. DNA of the CDR3: TGTGCCAGCAGCCCCAGTCTCGCACTCAATGAGCAGTTCTTC. The chain joins TRBV9 to TRBJ2-1; D ambiguous. Trimming left V 4 bases short and J 6 bases short, with 14 bases between. CDR1 SGDLS and CDR2 YYNGEE come from the germline V gene. The CDR3 consists of 14 residues.

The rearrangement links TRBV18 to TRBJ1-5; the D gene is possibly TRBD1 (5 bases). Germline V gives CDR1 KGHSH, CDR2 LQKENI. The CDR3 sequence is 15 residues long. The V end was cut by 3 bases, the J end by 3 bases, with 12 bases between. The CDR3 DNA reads TGTGCCAGCTCACCTTGGGGGGGTAACAATCAGCCCCAGCATTTT. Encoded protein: CASSPWGGNNQPQHF.

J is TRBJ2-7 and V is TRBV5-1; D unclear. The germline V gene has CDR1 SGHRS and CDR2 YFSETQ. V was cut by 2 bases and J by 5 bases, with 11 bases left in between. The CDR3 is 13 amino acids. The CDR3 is CASSFYGVHEQYF. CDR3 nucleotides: TGCGCCAGCAGCTTTTATGGGGTCCACGAGCAGTACTTC.

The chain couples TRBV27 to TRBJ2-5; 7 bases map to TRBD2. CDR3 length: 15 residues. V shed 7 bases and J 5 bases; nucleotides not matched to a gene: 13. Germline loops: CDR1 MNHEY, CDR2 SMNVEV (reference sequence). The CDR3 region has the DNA TGTGCCAGCACCTCGTGGGCTAGCGGCGTGGAGACCCAGTACTTC. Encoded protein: CASTSWASGVETQYF.

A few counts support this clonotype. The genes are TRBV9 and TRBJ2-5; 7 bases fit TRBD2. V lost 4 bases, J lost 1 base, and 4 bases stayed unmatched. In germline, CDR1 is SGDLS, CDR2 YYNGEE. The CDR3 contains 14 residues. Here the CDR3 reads CASSLWEGQETQYF. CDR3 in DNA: TGTGCCAGCAGCCTTTGGGAGGGCCAAGAGACCCAGTACTTC.

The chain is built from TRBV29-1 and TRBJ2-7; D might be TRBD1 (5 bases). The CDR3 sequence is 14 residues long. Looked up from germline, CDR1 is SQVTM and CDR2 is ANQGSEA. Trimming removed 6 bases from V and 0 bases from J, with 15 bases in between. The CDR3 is CSVLDIVNSYEQYF. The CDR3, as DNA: TGCAGCGTCTTGGACATTGTCAACTCCTACGAGCAGTACTTC.

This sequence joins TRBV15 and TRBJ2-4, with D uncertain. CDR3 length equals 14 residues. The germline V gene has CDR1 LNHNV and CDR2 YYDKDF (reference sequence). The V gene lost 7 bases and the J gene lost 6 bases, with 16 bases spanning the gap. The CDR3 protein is CATTPSRAPNIQYF. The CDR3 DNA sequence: TGTGCCACCACCCCCTCCCGGGCCCCAAACATTCAGTACTTC.

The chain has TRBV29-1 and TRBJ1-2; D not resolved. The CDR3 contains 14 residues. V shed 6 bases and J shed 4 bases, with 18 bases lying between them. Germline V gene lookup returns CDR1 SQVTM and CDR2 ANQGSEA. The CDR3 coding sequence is TGCAGCGTCCCCGCCTCCCCGAGACCCTATGGCTACACCTTC. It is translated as CSVPASPRPYGYTF. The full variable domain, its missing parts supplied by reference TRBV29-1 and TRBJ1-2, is SAVISQKPSRDICQRGTSLTIQCQVDSQVTMMFWYRQQPGQSLTLIATANQGSEATYESGFVIDKFPISRPNLTFSTLTVSNMSPEDSSIYLCSVPASPRPYGYTFGSGTRLTVV.

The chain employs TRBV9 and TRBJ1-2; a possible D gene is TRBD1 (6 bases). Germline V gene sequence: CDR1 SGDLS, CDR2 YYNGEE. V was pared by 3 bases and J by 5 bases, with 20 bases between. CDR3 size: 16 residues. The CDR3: CASSAPRGGPMYGYTF. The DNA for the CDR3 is TGTGCCAGCAGCGCGCCTCGGGGGGGCCCGATGTATGGCTACACCTTC.

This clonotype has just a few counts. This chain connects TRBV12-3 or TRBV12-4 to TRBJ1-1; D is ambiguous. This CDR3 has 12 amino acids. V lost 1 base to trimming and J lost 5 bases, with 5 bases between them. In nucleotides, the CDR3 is TGTGCCAGCAGTTTAGGACTTACTGAAGCTTTCTTT. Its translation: CASSLGLTEAFF.

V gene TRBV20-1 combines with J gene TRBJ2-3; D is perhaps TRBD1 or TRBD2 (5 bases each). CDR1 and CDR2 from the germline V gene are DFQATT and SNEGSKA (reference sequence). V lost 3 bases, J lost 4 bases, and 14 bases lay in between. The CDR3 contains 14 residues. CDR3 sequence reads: CSARRVGVADTQYF. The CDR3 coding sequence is TGCAGTGCTAGGCGGGTGGGGGTGGCAGATACGCAGTATTTT.

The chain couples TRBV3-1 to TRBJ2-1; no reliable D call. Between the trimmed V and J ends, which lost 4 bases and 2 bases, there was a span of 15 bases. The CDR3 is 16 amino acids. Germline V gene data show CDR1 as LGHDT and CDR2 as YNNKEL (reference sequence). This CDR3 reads CASSLGPPTAYNEQFF. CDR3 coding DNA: TGTGCCAGCAGCCTCGGCCCCCCCACAGCCTACAATGAGCAGTTCTTC.

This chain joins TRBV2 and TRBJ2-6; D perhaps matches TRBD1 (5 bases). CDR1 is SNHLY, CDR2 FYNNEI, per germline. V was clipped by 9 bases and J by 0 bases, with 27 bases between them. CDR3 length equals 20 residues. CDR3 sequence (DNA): TGTGCCAGAAGGGGCAGCGAAGAGAAGAACACAATCTCTGGGGCCAACGTCCTGACTTTC. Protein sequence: CARRGSEEKNTISGANVLTF.

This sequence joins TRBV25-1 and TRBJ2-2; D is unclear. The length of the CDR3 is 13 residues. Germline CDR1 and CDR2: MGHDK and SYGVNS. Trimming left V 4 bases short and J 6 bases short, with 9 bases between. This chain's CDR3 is CASSVGSPGELFF. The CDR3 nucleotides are TGTGCCAGCAGTGTTGGCAGTCCCGGGGAGCTGTTTTTT.

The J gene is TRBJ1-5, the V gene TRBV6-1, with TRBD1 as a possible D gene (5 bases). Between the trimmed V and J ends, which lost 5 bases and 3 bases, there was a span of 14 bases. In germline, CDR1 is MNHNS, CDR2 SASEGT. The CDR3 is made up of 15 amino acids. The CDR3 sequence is CASSNYRFHNQPQHF. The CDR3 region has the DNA TGTGCCAGCAGTAATTACAGGTTCCACAATCAGCCCCAGCATTTT.

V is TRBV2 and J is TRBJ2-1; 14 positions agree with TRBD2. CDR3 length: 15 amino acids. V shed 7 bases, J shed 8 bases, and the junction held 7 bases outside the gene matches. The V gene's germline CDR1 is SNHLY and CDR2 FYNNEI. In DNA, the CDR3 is TGTGCCAGCAAGACCGGGACTAGCGGGAGTCATGAGCAGTTCTTC. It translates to CASKTGTSGSHEQFF.

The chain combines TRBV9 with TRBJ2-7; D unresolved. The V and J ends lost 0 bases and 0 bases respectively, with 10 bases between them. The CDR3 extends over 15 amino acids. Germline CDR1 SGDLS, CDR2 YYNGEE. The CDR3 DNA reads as TGTGCCAGCAGCGTAGATGGATACTACTCCTACGAGCAGTACTTC. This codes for CASSVDGYYSYEQYF.

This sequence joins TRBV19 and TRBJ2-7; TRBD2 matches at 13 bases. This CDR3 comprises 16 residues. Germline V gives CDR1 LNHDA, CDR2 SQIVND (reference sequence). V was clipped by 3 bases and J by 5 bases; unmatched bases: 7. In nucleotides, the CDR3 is TGTGCCAGTAGTATTTCCGGACTAGCGGGAGTCAACGAGCAGTACTTC. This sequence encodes CASSISGLAGVNEQYF.

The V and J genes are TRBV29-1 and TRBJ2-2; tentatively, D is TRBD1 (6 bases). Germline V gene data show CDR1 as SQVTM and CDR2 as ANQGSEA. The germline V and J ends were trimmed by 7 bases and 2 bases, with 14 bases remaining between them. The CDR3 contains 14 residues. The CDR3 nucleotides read TGCAGCGCTGATTCCAGGGGAAACACCGGGGAGCTGTTTTTT. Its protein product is CSADSRGNTGELFF.

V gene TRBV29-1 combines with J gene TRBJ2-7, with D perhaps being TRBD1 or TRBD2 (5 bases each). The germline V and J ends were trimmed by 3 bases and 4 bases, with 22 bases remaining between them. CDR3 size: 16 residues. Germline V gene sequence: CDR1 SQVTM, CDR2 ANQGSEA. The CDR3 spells CSVDGTDANYPYEQYF. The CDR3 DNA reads TGCAGCGTTGACGGGACGGACGCCAATTATCCTTACGAGCAGTACTTC.

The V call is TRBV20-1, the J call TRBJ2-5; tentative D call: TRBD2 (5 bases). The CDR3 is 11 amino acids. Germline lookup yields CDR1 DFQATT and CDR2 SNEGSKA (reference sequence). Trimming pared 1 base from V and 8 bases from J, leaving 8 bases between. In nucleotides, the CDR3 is TGCAGTGCTAGAGTTGAGGGAACCCAGTACTTC. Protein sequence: CSARVEGTQYF.

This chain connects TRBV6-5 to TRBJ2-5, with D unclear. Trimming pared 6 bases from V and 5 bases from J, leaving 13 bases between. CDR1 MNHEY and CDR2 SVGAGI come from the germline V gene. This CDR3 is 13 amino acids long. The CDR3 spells CASSVLGSETQYF. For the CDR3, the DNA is TGTGCCAGCAGCGTCTTGGGGTCGGAGACCCAGTACTTC.

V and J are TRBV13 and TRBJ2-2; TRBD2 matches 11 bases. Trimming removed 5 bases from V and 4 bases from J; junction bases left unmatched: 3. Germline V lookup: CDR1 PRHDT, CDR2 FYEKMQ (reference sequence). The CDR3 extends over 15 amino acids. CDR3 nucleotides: TGTGCCAGCAGCCTAGCGGGGGGACGCACCGGGGAGCTGTTTTTT. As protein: CASSLAGGRTGELFF.

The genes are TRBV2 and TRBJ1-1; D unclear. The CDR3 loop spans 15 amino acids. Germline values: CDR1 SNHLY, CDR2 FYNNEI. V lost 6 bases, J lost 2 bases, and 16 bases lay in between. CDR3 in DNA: TGTGCCAGCAGCGCCATAGAGAACGGCAACACTGAAGCTTTCTTT. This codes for CASSAIENGNTEAFF.

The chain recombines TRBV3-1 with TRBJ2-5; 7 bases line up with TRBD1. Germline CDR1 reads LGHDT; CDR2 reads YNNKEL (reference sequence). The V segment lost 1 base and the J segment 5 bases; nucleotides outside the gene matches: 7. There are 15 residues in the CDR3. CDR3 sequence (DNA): TGTGCCAGCAGCCAAGGGGCCAGGGGGACGGAGACCCAGTACTTC. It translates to CASSQGARGTETQYF.

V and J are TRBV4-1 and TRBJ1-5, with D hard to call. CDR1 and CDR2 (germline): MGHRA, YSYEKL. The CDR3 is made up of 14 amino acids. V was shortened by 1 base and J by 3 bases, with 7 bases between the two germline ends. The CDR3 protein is CASSQVQSNQPQHF. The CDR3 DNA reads TGCGCCAGCAGCCAAGTTCAGTCCAATCAGCCCCAGCATTTT.

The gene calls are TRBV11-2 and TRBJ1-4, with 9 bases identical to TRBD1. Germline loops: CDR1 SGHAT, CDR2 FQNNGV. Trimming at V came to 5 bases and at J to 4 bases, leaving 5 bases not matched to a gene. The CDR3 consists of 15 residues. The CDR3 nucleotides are TGTGCCAGCAGCCGACGGACAGGGGATAATGAAAAACTGTTTTTT. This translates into CASSRRTGDNEKLFF. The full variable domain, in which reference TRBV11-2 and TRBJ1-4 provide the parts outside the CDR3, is EAGVAQSPRYKIIEKRQSVAFWCNPISGHATLYWYQQILGQGPKLLIQFQNNGVVDDSQLPKDRFSAERLKGVDSTLKIQPAKLEDSAVYLCASSRRTGDNEKLFFGSGTQLSVL.

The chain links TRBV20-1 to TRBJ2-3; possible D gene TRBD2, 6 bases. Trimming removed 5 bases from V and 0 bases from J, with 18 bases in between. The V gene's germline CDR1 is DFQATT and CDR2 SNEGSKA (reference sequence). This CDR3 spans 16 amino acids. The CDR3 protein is CSASPEPGSSTDTQYF. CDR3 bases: TGCAGTGCTTCCCCAGAACCCGGGAGCAGCACAGATACGCAGTATTTT.

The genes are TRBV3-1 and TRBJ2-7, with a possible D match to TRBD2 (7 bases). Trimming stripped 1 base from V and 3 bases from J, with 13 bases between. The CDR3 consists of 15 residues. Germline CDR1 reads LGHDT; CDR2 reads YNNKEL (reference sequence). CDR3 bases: TGTGCCAGCAGCCAAGGCGGGGGCCGAAGCTACGAGCAGTACTTC. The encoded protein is CASSQGGGRSYEQYF.